This TCR beta chain was sequenced during a study of shared clonotypes between healthy human individuals. Study in general: CD4 naive cells filled three plates per donor, CD4 memory three, CD8 naive two and CD8 memory one.

The table came from immunoSEQ multiplex PCR; TCRdb's copy has only in-frame clones and leaves some out. The sample lists around 2.1 million clones, about 92% occurring once. CD45RO-negative, CCR7-positively selected cells formed the naive CD8 fraction, excluding terminally differentiated effector memory CD45RA+ cells. The donors were adults (healthy and HIV-negative) with no recent acute infections or vaccinations. Germline V lookup: CDR1 MGHRA, CDR2 YSYEKL. V lost 1 base and J 0 bases, leaving 6 bases between the germline ends. The CDR3 has 15 amino acids. Material: naive CD8+ T cells from PBMCs. The rearrangement links TRBV4-1 to TRBJ2-2; D ambiguous. This TCR derives from a man aged 18 to 29 in good health. Some clones in this sample may be carry-over from other donors' samples. The CDR3 DNA is TGCGCCAGCAGCCAAGTAACCTCGAACACCGGGGAGCTGTTTTTT. Residues: CASSQVTSNTGELFF.